This T cell receptor beta chain was obtained from a study of long-term antiretroviral therapy in people with HIV. Overall study results and limits: No data on ART adherence, viral resistance or therapy changes. Blood dating 2004 to 2017 may reflect older ART regimens. Clonal expansions arising prior to ART prevailed in the repertoire at every time point.

As concerns this clone: Its specificity is unknown.

A v3.0 immunoSEQ assay was performed at survey level. The data were produced by immunoSEQ multiplex PCR, yet TCRdb's version contains in-frame clones alone and is incomplete. The repertoire has more than 12,000 clones, around 80% of them found once; the top ten carry roughly 19%. The length of the CDR3 is 14 residues. Unmatched junction bases numbered 4, after V lost 9 bases and J lost 0 bases. Germline lookup yields CDR1 SGHRS and CDR2 YFSETQ. The sequenced sample was unsorted PBMCs, obtained 1.3 years before starting antiretroviral therapy. This receptor was taken from a man aged 35 to 55 with HIV. V is TRBV5-1 and J is TRBJ2-2; the match to TRBD1 covers 8 bases. CDR3 protein: CATGTGSNTGELFF. The CDR3 DNA sequence: TGCGCCACCGGGACAGGATCGAACACCGGGGAGCTGTTTTTT.